Listed here are 17 T cell receptor beta chains from one sample, sequenced in a study of response to subunit inactivated influenza vaccine. TCRdb reprocessed the RT-PCR reads via MiXCR and lists one record per CDR3 protein. The sample contains about 780,000 distinct CDR3 sequences, roughly 18% of which appear only once. Here the sequenced sample was PBMCs from blood, taken 5 days after vaccination. The receptor set was obtained from a man aged 50 to 59 who received an inactivated influenza vaccine.

This clonotype occurred a few times. The chain employs TRBV15 and TRBJ2-7; no clear D. Looked up from germline, CDR1 is LNHNV and CDR2 is YYDKDF (reference sequence). CDR3 size: 14 residues. Trimming stripped 0 bases from V and 3 bases from J, with 9 bases between. CDR3 residues: CATSRDKGIYEQYF. The DNA for the CDR3 is TGTGCCACCAGCAGAGATAAGGGTATCTACGAGCAGTACTTC.

This clonotype appeared a few times. The chain couples TRBV7-2 to TRBJ2-7; 12 nucleotides align to TRBD2. The CDR3 covers 15 residues. V was clipped by 6 bases and J by 9 bases; unmatched bases: 12. Germline CDR1 SGHTA, CDR2 FQGNSA. Written as DNA, the CDR3 is TGTGCCAGCAGAACAACTAGCGGGGGGACAGACGGGCAGTACTTC. This sequence encodes CASRTTSGGTDGQYF.

This clonotype was observed at least ten times. J is TRBJ2-3 and V is TRBV20-1; a weak D match, TRBD2 (5 bases). This CDR3 has 14 residues. Germline CDR1 is DFQATT and CDR2 is SNEGSKA (reference sequence). The V end lost 6 bases, the J end lost 4 bases, and 17 bases lay between the germline ends. The CDR3 sequence is CSAYSRGFPDTQYF. The CDR3 nucleotides are TGCAGTGCGTACAGTCGGGGTTTTCCAGATACGCAGTATTTT.

There are a few counts of this clonotype. The rearrangement uses TRBV5-1 and TRBJ2-7, with TRBD1 as a possible D gene (5 bases). V gave up 5 bases and J gave up 1 base, with 13 bases separating them. The CDR3 has 14 amino acids. Germline V lookup: CDR1 SGHRS, CDR2 YFSETQ. CDR3 coding DNA: TGCGCCAGCAGGATAGGGGATGGATCCTACGAGCAGTACTTC. It codes for CASRIGDGSYEQYF.

This clonotype was recorded many times. The chain couples TRBV28 to TRBJ1-5; D uncertain. The CDR3 has 13 residues. Germline CDR1 and CDR2: MDHEN and SYDVKM. The V and J ends lost 4 bases and 6 bases respectively, with 10 bases between them. Here the CDR3 reads CASSSAGRQPQHF. Written as DNA, the CDR3 is TGTGCCAGCAGTTCGGCAGGTCGTCAGCCCCAGCATTTT.

CDR3 amino acids: CSVPRTGVITGELFF. The CDR3 DNA follows: TGCAGTGTTCCCAGGACAGGGGTGATCACCGGGGAGCTGTTTTTT. The rearrangement joins TRBV20-1 to TRBJ2-2, with TRBD1 matching over 9 bases. J lost 4 bases, V lost 7 bases, and 10 bases had no gene match. Germline CDR1 DFQATT, CDR2 SNEGSKA (reference sequence). This CDR3 is built from 15 residues.

The V gene is TRBV21-1, the J gene TRBJ2-7. TRBV21-1 counts as a pseudogene. CDR3 size: 11 residues. CDR3 sequence reads: CASNRGEEQYF. The CDR3 DNA follows: TGTGCCAGCAATAGAGGAGAGGAGCAGTACTTC.

The chain has TRBV6-1 and TRBJ1-5, with unresolved D. Between the trimmed V and J ends, which lost 7 bases and 3 bases, there was a span of 10 bases. This CDR3 has 13 amino acids. Germline V gives CDR1 MNHNS, CDR2 SASEGT. As DNA, the CDR3 is TGTGCCAGCACTCCATCCCTCAATCAGCCCCAGCATTTT. Encoded protein: CASTPSLNQPQHF.

This clonotype has a handful of counts. This chain joins TRBV7-2 and TRBJ2-3; either TRBD1 or TRBD2 may supply D (5 bases each). The CDR3 contains 15 residues. Germline V gene lookup returns CDR1 SGHTA and CDR2 FQGNSA. The V and J ends lost 0 bases and 2 bases respectively, with 9 bases between them. CDR3 sequence (DNA): TGTGCCAGCAGCTTAGCGGGGGAAACCACAGATACGCAGTATTTT. It yields the protein CASSLAGETTDTQYF.

This clonotype was counted only a few times. The J gene is TRBJ1-2, the V gene TRBV11-3; D is unresolved. Germline assignment: CDR1 SGHNT and CDR2 YENEEA. The V and J ends lost 2 bases and 4 bases respectively, with 11 bases between them. CDR3 size: 14 residues. CDR3 sequence (DNA): TGTGCCAGCAGCTTACCCCAATTCCCCTATGGCTACACCTTC. It specifies CASSLPQFPYGYTF.

V and J are TRBV7-2 and TRBJ1-1; D is unresolved. The germline V gene has CDR1 SGHTA and CDR2 FQGNSA. V gave up 5 bases and J gave up 0 bases, with 7 bases separating them. The CDR3 covers 13 residues. CDR3 protein: CASSTIMNTEAFF. The CDR3 DNA sequence: TGTGCCAGCAGCACAATCATGAACACTGAAGCTTTCTTT.

A few counts support this clonotype. The J gene is TRBJ2-7, the V gene TRBV27; 7 bases match TRBD2. CDR1 MNHEY and CDR2 SMNVEV come from the germline V gene (reference sequence). CDR3 length equals 16 residues. V lost 5 bases, J lost 3 bases, and 13 bases stayed unmatched. CDR3 protein: CASSPTPGGGSYEQYF. Written as DNA, the CDR3 is TGTGCCAGCAGTCCCACTCCCGGCGGGGGAAGCTACGAGCAGTACTTC.

This clonotype showed up just a few times. The rearrangement uses TRBV5-6 and TRBJ2-1; 9 nucleotides match TRBD2. CDR1 is SGHDT, CDR2 YYEEEE, per germline. Trimming removed 3 bases from V and 14 bases from J; junction bases left unmatched: 6. CDR3 length: 12 residues. For the CDR3, the DNA is TGTGCCAGCAGCTCTTCTAGCGGGGAGAAGTTCTTC. This sequence encodes CASSSSSGEKFF. Filled out from reference TRBV5-6 and TRBJ2-1, the complete variable domain reads DAGVTQSPTHLIKTRGQQVTLRCSPKSGHDTVSWYQQALGQGPQFIFQYYEEEERQRGNFPDRFSGHQFPNYSSELNVNALLLGDSALYLCASSSSSGEKFFGPGTRLTVL.

This clonotype came up many times. The rearrangement joins TRBV12-3 or TRBV12-4 to TRBJ2-3; 10 bases fit TRBD1. After removal of 6 bases from V and 1 base from J, the junction contained 7 bases not matched to a gene. This CDR3 has 16 amino acids. DNA for the CDR3: TGTGCCAGCAGATCCGGGACAGGGGTCGGCACAGATACGCAGTATTTT. Translating gives CASRSGTGVGTDTQYF.

The chain has TRBV5-5 and TRBJ2-2; D not certain. Germline V lookup: CDR1 SGHKS, CDR2 YYEKEE (reference sequence). Trimming took off 2 bases at V and 5 bases at J, with 13 bases between the two ends. This CDR3 is 15 amino acids long. In DNA, the CDR3 is TGTGCCAGCAGCTTCGGCTGGGGTCGGACCGGGGAGCTGTTTTTT. Translating it yields CASSFGWGRTGELFF. Full variable domain (rest looked up from reference TRBV5-5 and TRBJ2-2): DAGVTQSPTHLIKTRGQQVTLRCSPISGHKSVSWYQQVLGQGPQFIFQYYEKEERGRGNFPDRFSARQFPNYSSELNVNALLLGDSALYLCASSFGWGRTGELFFGEGSRLTVL.

J is TRBJ1-5 and V is TRBV6-5; D remains ambiguous. V dropped 2 bases and J dropped 2 bases, with 10 bases sitting between them. The CDR3 runs 15 residues. Germline CDR1 is MNHEY and CDR2 is SVGAGI. For the CDR3, the DNA is TGTGCCAGCAGTTACAGGGCGGGTGGCAATCAGCCCCAGCATTTT. This codes for CASSYRAGGNQPQHF.

The chain combines TRBV10-3 with TRBJ2-3; perhaps TRBD2 as D (6 bases). The V end lost 11 bases, the J end lost 2 bases, and 14 bases lay between the germline ends. Germline V gene sequence: CDR1 ENHRY, CDR2 SYGVKD. The CDR3 extends over 13 amino acids. The CDR3 DNA sequence: TGTGCCGCCGGAGGGGATAACACAGATACGCAGTATTTT. Translated, it gives CAAGGDNTDTQYF.